The rows below give T cell receptor beta chains drawn from one sample of a study of cytomegalovirus exposure and HLA in healthy donors. This table comes from immunoSEQ multiplex PCR, and its TCRdb copy is limited to in-frame clones, with some not included. In the table there are about 120,000 clones, around 10% of which are singletons. The sample comprised PBMCs. The origin of the receptors is a man in his thirties or forties in good health and CMV-seronegative. Both conserved end residues are part of each CDR3. The order of the fields is J gene, clone size, V gene, D gene, CDR3 DNA, CDR3 protein. D genes are given only for firm matches. Some rows mark clone size as missing; the rest say once, few, many or name a class of expanded clone.

j_gene: TRBJ2-2
abundance: -
v_gene: TRBV29-1
d_gene: TRBD1
CDR3nt: TGCAGCGGCGCCGGGACAGGGGACTCGAACACCGGGGAGCTGTTTTTT
CDR3aa: CSGAGTGDSNTGELFF

j_gene: TRBJ2-7
abundance: -
v_gene: TRBV7-9
d_gene: -
CDR3nt: TGTGCCAGCAGCTTAGATCAGGGGAGCTCCTACGAGCAGTACTTC
CDR3aa: CASSLDQGSSYEQYF

j_gene: TRBJ2-7
abundance: -
v_gene: TRBV7-8
d_gene: -
CDR3nt: TGTGCCAGCAGCTTAGGTGGGGACTTACGCTACGAGCAGTACTTC
CDR3aa: CASSLGGDLRYEQYF

j_gene: TRBJ2-4
abundance: -
v_gene: TRBV2
d_gene: TRBD1
CDR3nt: TGTGCCAGCAGCCCGGGACAGGGTGTACCCAAAAACATTCAGTACTTC
CDR3aa: CASSPGQGVPKNIQYF

j_gene: TRBJ1-2
abundance: -
v_gene: TRBV28
d_gene: -
CDR3nt: TGTGCCAGCTCCAGGGGAGCCTATGGCTACACCTTC
CDR3aa: CASSRGAYGYTF

j_gene: TRBJ2-1
abundance: few
v_gene: TRBV5-1
d_gene: TRBD2
CDR3nt: TGCGCCAGCAGCCTGAGCGGGGAATACTACAATGAGCAGTTCTTC
CDR3aa: CASSLSGEYYNEQFF

j_gene: TRBJ1-2
abundance: few
v_gene: TRBV13
d_gene: -
CDR3nt: TGTGCCAGCAGCTTAGACGGCTATGGCTACACCTTC
CDR3aa: CASSLDGYGYTF

j_gene: TRBJ1-3
abundance: few
v_gene: TRBV4-3
d_gene: TRBD1
CDR3nt: TGCGCCAGCAGCCCTACCGCTCCGACAGGGGAAGGAAACACCATATATTTT
CDR3aa: CASSPTAPTGEGNTIYF

j_gene: TRBJ2-7
abundance: -
v_gene: TRBV7-9
d_gene: -
CDR3nt: TGTGCCAGCAGCCCCGGGACTCCCTACGAGCAGTACTTC
CDR3aa: CASSPGTPYEQYF

j_gene: TRBJ1-1
abundance: few
v_gene: TRBV2
d_gene: -
CDR3nt: TGTGCCAGCACCCGACAAGACATGAACACTGAAGCTTTCTTT
CDR3aa: CASTRQDMNTEAFF

j_gene: TRBJ2-7
abundance: few
v_gene: TRBV5-1
d_gene: TRBD1
CDR3nt: TGCGCCAGCAGCTTGTACGGTCGACAGGGCTCCTACGAGCAGTACTTC
CDR3aa: CASSLYGRQGSYEQYF

j_gene: TRBJ2-7
abundance: -
v_gene: TRBV7-3
d_gene: -
CDR3nt: TGTGCCAGCAGCCCACAGACGGGGAAGTTCGAGCAGTACTTC
CDR3aa: CASSPQTGKFEQYF

j_gene: TRBJ1-2
abundance: -
v_gene: TRBV4-3
d_gene: -
CDR3nt: TGCGCCAGCAGCCAAGAGGGAGGCTATGGCTACACCTTC
CDR3aa: CASSQEGGYGYTF

j_gene: TRBJ1-3
abundance: few
v_gene: TRBV5-4
d_gene: -
CDR3nt: TGTGCCAGCAGCTCTTTCAGGGCTGGAAACACCATATATTTT
CDR3aa: CASSSFRAGNTIYF

j_gene: TRBJ2-5
abundance: -
v_gene: TRBV4-2
d_gene: -
CDR3nt: TGTGCCAGCAGCCAAGGGGAGTCCCTCCAAGAGACCCAGTACTTC
CDR3aa: CASSQGESLQETQYF

j_gene: TRBJ2-1
abundance: -
v_gene: TRBV4-1
d_gene: -
CDR3nt: TGCGCCAGCAGCCAAGGATGGCTAGCGCTCCACAATGAGCAGTTCTTC
CDR3aa: CASSQGWLALHNEQFF

j_gene: TRBJ2-7
abundance: -
v_gene: TRBV7-9
d_gene: -
CDR3nt: TGTGCCAGCAGCTTATTTCTCCCCCAGGCTGCCTACGAGCAGTACTTC
CDR3aa: CASSLFLPQAAYEQYF

j_gene: TRBJ2-1
abundance: -
v_gene: TRBV19
d_gene: -
CDR3nt: TGTGCCAGTAGAGATGTGGGGGGACGGCTTAACAATGAGCAGTTCTTC
CDR3aa: CASRDVGGRLNNEQFF